This T cell receptor beta chain was sequenced during a study of blood T cell repertoires in COVID-19. As for the study in general: Sites in the United States, Italy and Spain provided acute and convalescent COVID-19 samples.

The V gene's germline CDR1 is SNHLY and CDR2 FYNNEI. The CDR3 sequence is 13 residues long. Trimming took 6 bases from V and 5 from J, leaving 11 bases between them. Per the study methods: Reference gene primer amplification gave nucleated cell count estimates. Generated by immunoSEQ multiplex PCR, the TCRdb table keeps only in-frame clones and is missing some. V, J and clone size are those of that table, while D and trimming were read from the DNA. Of tens of thousands of clones in the sample, about 89% were seen once. The J gene is TRBJ2-1, the V gene TRBV2, with D possibly matching TRBD1 (5 bases). Sequenced: peripheral blood. The TCR comes from a man between 65 and 80 years old with active COVID-19. The CDR3 DNA reads TGTGCCAGCAGCACCGACAGAGACAATGAGCAGTTCTTC. Its translation is CASSTDRDNEQFF.